This note documents a single T cell receptor (beta chain) sequence. Antigen specificity is unknown. This record comes from a study of T-cell memory formation after mild COVID-19. Whole-study context: Among the donors, TCR clusters were largely specific to each donor. Findings and caveats of the study: Certain responding clones were present in pre-infection memory, suggesting participation of cross-reactive memory.

TCRdb called the 5' RACE reads again in MiXCR, with one record for every CDR3 protein. The sample records around 420,000 distinct CDR3 sequences, 20% to 25% being singletons. The CDR3 length is 16 residues. The ends were cut back, 0 bases at V and 0 bases at J, with 8 bases in the middle. Germline V gives CDR1 SGHTA, CDR2 FQGNSA. The sample consisted of PBMCs or a T cell subset sorted from them (not recorded which). This rearrangement joins TRBV7-2 to TRBJ2-2; D call uncertain. This TCR came from an adult woman who had mild COVID-19 (a few samples of this study predate the infection). Cell type and time point are not known. The CDR3 reads CASSLAATANTGELFF. In nucleotides, the CDR3 is TGTGCCAGCAGCTTAGCGGCCACCGCGAACACCGGGGAGCTGTTTTTT.